One T cell receptor (beta chain) is described in this entry. Its antigen is still unknown. This CDR3 region has 13 residues. The germline gives CDR1 SGDLS, CDR2 YYNGEE. The data were taken from a study of human CD8 memory T cell subsets. Study findings and constraints: In the comparison of repertoires, stem-like memory and precursor exhausted T cells overlapped only minimally.

UMI-labeled 5' RACE was used, and it produced the TCR beta libraries. Following a re-call of the 5' RACE reads, TCRdb has one entry per CDR3 protein and lacks DNA. Its table lists about 10,000 distinct CDR3 sequences. Stem-like CD8+ memory T cells, termed TSTEM, were CCR7+ PD-1- TIGIT-. Total CD8+ T cells were enriched by a separation that was negative and magnetic. The V and J genes are TRBV9 and TRBJ2-2; TCRdb picks TRBD1, but there is no DNA to check that call. Material for sequencing was CD8+ stem-like memory T cells (TSCM and TCM) sorted from PBMCs. Subset noted: stem-like memory CD8 T cells (TSTEM), CCR7+ PD-1- TIGIT-. This receptor was obtained from a human donor in good health. CDR3 sequence: CASSLGVAGELFF.